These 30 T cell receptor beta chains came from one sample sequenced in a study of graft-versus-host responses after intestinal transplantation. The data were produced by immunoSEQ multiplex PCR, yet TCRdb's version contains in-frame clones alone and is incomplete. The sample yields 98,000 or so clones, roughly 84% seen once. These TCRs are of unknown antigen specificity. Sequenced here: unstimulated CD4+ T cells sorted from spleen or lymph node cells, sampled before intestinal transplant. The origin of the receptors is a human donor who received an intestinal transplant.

The CDR3 loop is CASSPSDYQDYEQFF. The CDR3 region has the DNA TGTGCCAGCAGTCCCTCAGACTACCAGGACTATGAGCAGTTCTTC. The gene calls are TRBV27 and TRBJ2-1, with D perhaps matching TRBD2 (5 bases). Looked up from germline, CDR1 is MNHEY and CDR2 is SMNVEV (reference sequence). This CDR3 has 15 residues. V lost 5 bases and J lost 8, with 19 bases in between.

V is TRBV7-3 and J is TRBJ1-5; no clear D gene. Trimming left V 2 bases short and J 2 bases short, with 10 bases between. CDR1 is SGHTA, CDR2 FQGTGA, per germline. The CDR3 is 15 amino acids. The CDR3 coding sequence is TGTGCCAGCAGCTTAGCGTATAGGGGCAATCAGCCCCAGCATTTT. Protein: CASSLAYRGNQPQHF.

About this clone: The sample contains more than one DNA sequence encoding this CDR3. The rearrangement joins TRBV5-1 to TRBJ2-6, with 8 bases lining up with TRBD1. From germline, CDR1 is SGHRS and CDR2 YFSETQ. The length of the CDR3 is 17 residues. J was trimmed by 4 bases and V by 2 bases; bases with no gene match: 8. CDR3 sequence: CASSFDGRGRGANVLTF. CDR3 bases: TGCGCCAGCAGCTTTGACGGCAGGGGGCGCGGGGCCAACGTCCTGACTTTC.

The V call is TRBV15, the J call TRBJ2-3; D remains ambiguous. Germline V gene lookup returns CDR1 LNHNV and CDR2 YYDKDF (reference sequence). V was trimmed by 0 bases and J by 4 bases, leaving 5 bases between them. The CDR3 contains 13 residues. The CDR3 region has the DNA TGTGCCACCAGCAGAGAAAGACCAGATACGCAGTATTTT. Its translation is CATSRERPDTQYF.

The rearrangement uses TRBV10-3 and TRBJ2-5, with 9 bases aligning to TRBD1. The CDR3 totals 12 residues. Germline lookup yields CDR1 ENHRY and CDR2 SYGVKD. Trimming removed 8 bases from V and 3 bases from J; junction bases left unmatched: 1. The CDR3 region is CAIGDREETQYF. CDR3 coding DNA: TGTGCCATCGGGGACAGGGAAGAGACCCAGTACTTC.

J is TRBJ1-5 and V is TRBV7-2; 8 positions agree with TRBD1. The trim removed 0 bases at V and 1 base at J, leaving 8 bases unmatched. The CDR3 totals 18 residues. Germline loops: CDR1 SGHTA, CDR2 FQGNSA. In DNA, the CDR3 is TGTGCCAGCAGCTTAGCGAGGACAGGGTGGTCGAGCAATCAGCCCCAGCATTTT. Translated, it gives CASSLARTGWSSNQPQHF.

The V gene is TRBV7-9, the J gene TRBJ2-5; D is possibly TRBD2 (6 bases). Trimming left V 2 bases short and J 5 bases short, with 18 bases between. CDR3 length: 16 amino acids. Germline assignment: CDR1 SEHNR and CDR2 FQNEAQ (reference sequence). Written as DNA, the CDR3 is TGTGCCAGCAGCTTACAGGCGACTTGGAGCGGGGAGACCCAGTACTTC. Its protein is CASSLQATWSGETQYF.

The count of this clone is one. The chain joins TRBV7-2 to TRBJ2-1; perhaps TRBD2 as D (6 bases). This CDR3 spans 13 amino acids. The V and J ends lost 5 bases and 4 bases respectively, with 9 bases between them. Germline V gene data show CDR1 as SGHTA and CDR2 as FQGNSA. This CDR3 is CASSTGLYNEQFF. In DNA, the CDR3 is TGTGCCAGCAGCACGGGACTTTACAATGAGCAGTTCTTC.

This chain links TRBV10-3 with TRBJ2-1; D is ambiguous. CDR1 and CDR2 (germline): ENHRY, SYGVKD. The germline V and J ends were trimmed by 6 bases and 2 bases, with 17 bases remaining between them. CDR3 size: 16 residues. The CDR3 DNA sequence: TGTGCCATCAGGGCTGTTTTAAGGAGTACCTACAATGAGCAGTTCTTC. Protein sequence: CAIRAVLRSTYNEQFF.

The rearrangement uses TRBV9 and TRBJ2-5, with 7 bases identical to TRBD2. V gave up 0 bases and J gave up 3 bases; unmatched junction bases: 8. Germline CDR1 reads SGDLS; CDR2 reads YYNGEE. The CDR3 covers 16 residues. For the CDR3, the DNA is TGTGCCAGCAGCGTAGGTCCCATAGCGGGTGAAGAGACCCAGTACTTC. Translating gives CASSVGPIAGEETQYF. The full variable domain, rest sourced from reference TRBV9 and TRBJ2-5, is DSGVTQTPKHLITATGQRVTLRCSPRSGDLSVYWYQQSLDQGLQFLIQYYNGEERAKGNILERFSAQQFPDLHSELNLSSLELGDSALYFCASSVGPIAGEETQYFGPGTRLLVL.

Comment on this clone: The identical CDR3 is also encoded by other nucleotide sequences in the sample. The CDR3 reads CASSYRRNTEAFF. DNA of the CDR3: TGTGCCAGCAGTTACAGGCGGAACACTGAAGCTTTCTTT. This chain links TRBV6-5 with TRBJ1-1, with D unclear. Germline loops: CDR1 MNHEY, CDR2 SVGAGI. This CDR3 is 13 amino acids long. V was shortened by 2 bases and J by 1 base, with 5 bases between the two germline ends.

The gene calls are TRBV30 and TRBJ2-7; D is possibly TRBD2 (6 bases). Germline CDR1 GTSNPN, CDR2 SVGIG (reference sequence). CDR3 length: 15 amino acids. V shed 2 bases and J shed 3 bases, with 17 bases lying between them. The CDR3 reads CAWSSMRDGGYEQYF. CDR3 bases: TGTGCCTGGAGTTCCATGCGGGACGGGGGCTACGAGCAGTACTTC. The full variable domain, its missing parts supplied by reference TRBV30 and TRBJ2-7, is SQTIHQWPATLVQPVGSPLSLECTVEGTSNPNLYWYRQAAGRGLQLLFYSVGIGQISSEVPQNLSASRPQDRQFILSSKKLLLSDSGFYLCAWSSMRDGGYEQYFGPGTRLTVT.

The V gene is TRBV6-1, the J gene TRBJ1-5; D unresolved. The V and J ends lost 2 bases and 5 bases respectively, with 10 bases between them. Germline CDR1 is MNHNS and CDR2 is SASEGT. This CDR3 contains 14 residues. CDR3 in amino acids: CASSERVGYQPQHF. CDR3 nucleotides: TGTGCCAGCAGTGAACGGGTGGGGTATCAGCCCCAGCATTTT.

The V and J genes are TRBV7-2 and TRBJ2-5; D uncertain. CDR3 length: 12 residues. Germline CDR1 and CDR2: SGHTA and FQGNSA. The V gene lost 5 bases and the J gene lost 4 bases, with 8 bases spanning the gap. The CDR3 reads CASSESTETQYF. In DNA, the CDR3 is TGTGCCAGCAGCGAGAGTACAGAGACCCAGTACTTC.

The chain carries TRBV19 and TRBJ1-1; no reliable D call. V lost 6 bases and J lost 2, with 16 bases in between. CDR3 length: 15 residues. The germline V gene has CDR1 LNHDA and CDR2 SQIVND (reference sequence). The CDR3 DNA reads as TGTGCCAGTAGGTTGGGGAGGGATCAAAACACTGAAGCTTTCTTT. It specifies CASRLGRDQNTEAFF. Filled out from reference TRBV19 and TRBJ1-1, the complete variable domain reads DGGITQSPKYLFRKEGQNVTLSCEQNLNHDAMYWYRQDPGQGLRLIYYSQIVNDFQKGDIAEGYSVSREKKESFPLTVTSAQKNPTAFYLCASRLGRDQNTEAFFGQGTRLTVV.

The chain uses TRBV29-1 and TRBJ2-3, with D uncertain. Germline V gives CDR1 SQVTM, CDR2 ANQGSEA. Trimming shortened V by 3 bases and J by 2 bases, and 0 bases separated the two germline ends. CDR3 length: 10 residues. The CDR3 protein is CSVDTDTQYF. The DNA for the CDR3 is TGCAGCGTTGACACAGATACGCAGTATTTT.

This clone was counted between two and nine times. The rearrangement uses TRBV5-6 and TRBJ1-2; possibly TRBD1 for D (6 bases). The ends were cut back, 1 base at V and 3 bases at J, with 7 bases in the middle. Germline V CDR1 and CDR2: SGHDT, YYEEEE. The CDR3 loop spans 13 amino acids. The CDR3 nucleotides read TGTGCCAGCAGCTTGTACAGGGACTATGGCTACACCTTC. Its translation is CASSLYRDYGYTF.

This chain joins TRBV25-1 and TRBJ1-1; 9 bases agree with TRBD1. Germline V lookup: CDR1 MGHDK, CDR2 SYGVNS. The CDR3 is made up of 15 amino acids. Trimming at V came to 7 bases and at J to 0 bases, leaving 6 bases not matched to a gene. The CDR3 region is CASTDRGAMNTEAFF. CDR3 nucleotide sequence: TGTGCCAGCACCGACAGGGGGGCCATGAACACTGAAGCTTTCTTT.

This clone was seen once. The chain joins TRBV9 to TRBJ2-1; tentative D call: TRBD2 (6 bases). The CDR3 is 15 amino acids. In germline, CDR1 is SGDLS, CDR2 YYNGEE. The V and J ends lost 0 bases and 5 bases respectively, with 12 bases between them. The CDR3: CASSVEGTPDNEQFF. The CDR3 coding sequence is TGTGCCAGCAGCGTAGAGGGGACTCCGGACAATGAGCAGTTCTTC.

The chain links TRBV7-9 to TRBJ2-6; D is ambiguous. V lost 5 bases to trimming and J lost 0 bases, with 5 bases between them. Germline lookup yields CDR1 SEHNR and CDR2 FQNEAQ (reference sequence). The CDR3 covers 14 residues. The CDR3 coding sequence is TGTGCCAGCAGCGGGGACTCTGGGGCCAACGTCCTGACTTTC. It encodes CASSGDSGANVLTF.

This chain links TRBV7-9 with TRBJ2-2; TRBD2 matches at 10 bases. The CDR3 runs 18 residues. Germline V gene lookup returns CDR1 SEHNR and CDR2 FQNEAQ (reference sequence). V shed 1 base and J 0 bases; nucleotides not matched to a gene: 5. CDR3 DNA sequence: TGTGCCAGCAGCTTAGGTCTAGCGGGAGCCTCGAACACCGGGGAGCTGTTTTTT. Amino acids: CASSLGLAGASNTGELFF. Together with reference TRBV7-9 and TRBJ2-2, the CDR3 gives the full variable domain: DTGVSQNPRHKITKRGQNVTFRCDPISEHNRLYWYRQTLGQGPEFLTYFQNEAQLEKSRLLSDRFSAERPKGSFSTLEIQRTEQGDSAMYLCASSLGLAGASNTGELFFGEGSRLTVL.

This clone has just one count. The CDR3 here is CASSLTPGLARTGELFF. The CDR3 bases are TGTGCCAGCAGCTTGACCCCGGGACTAGCAAGGACCGGGGAGCTGTTTTTT. The chain links TRBV7-3 to TRBJ2-2; 9 bases line up with TRBD2. The ends lost 3 bases at V and 5 bases at J; junction bases unmatched: 10. This CDR3 is 17 amino acids long. CDR1 is SGHTA and CDR2 is FQGTGA in the germline V gene.

CDR3 residues: CASTRAGGETQYF. The CDR3 bases are TGTGCCAGCACCAGGGCTGGGGGGGAGACCCAGTACTTC. The chain recombines TRBV6-1 with TRBJ2-5, with D perhaps TRBD2 (6 bases). Trimming took 7 bases from V and 5 from J, leaving 14 bases between them. Germline lookup yields CDR1 MNHNS and CDR2 SASEGT. The CDR3 is 13 amino acids.

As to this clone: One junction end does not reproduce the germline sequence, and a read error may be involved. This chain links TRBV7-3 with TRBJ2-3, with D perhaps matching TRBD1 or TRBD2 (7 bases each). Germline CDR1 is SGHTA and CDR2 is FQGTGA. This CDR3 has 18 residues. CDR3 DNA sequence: TGTGCCAGCAGCCCGAAGGGTCGAAAAGGGAGGGGGACAGACACGCAGTATTTT. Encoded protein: CASSPKGRKGRGTDTQYF.

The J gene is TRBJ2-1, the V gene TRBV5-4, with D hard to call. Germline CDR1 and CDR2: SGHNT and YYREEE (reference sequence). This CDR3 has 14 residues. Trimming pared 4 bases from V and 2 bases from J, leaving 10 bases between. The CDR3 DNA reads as TGTGCCAGCAGCATCAGCCGGGCCTACAATGAGCAGTTCTTC. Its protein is CASSISRAYNEQFF.

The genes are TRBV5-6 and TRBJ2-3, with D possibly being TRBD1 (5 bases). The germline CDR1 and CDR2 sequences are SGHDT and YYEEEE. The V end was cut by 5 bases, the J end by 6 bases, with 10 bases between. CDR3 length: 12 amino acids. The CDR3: CASSPNRDTQYF. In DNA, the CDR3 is TGTGCCAGCAGTCCAAACAGGGATACGCAGTATTTT.

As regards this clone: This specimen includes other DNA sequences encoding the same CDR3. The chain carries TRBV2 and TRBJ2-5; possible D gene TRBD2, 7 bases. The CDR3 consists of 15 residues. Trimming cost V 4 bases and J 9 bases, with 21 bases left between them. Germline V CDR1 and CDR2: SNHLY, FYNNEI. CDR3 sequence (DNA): TGTGCCAGCAGTGTGGGGCAGGGGAGGGGGTCGGCCCAGTACTTC. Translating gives CASSVGQGRGSAQYF.

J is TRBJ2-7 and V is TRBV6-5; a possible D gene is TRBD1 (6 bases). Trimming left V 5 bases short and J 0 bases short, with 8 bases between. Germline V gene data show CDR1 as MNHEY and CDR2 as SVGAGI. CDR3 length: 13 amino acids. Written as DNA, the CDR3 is TGTGCCAGCAGTCGGGACACCTCCTACGAGCAGTACTTC. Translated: CASSRDTSYEQYF.

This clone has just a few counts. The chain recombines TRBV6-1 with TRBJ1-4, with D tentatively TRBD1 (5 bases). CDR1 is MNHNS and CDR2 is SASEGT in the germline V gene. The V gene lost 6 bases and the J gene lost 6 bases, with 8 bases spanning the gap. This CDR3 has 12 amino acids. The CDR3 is CASSQQDEKLFF. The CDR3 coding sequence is TGTGCCAGCAGCCAACAGGATGAAAAACTGTTTTTT.

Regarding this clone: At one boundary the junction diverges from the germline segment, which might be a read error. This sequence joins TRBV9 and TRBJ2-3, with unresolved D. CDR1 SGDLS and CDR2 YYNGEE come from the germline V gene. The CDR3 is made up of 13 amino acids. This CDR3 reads CASSSRLADTRYF. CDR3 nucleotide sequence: TGTGCCAGCAGCTCCAGACTCGCAGATACGCGGTATTTT.